The 2 T cell receptor beta chains below all came from one sample that was sequenced in a study of blood T cells in healthy people across ages. The authors ran a second PCR of 7 to 11 cycles using a sample-barcoded 5' primer and a J-beta primer mix. TCRdb analysed the 5' RACE reads with MiXCR anew, one entry per CDR3 protein. The sample carries 800,000 to 1,000,000 distinct CDR3 sequences, about 48% recorded once. The sample consisted of blood. These receptors originate from a man aged 30 to 39 in good health.

This clonotype was seen just once. CDR3 DNA: TGTGCCAGCAGCCCGACTGGTTCGTACCAAGAGACCCAGTTCTTC. Protein sequence: CASSPTGSYQETQFF. The chain has TRBV6-5 and TRBJ2-5, with D unresolved. The closer fit of TRBJ2-1 to the DNA end suggests the J call may be wrong. CDR3 length: 15 amino acids. The V gene's germline CDR1 is MNHEY and CDR2 SVGAGI.

The V call is TRBV6-6, the J call TRBJ2-5; D gene ambiguous. The J call may be incorrect, as the DNA end agrees better with TRBJ2-7. This CDR3 region has 12 residues. Germline lookup yields CDR1 MNHNY and CDR2 SVGAGI (reference sequence). The CDR3 DNA reads as TGTGCCAGCAGCCAACCCCCAGGCGAGCAGTACTTC. This translates into CASSQPPGEQYF.